The source of this T cell receptor beta chain is a study of read filtering for tumor transcriptome and immune sequencing. Whole-study context: R-ISS stage counts were about eight for I, roughly 15 for II, six or seven for III. Whole-transcriptome libraries were prepared after DNase treatment.

Every patient had bone marrow sampled while the disease was active. Study-wide results and limits: Without single-read clonotypes, shared clonotype proportions correlated more between IR-seq and RNA-seq.

Germline V gives CDR1 MDHEN, CDR2 SYDVKM. The CDR3 has 18 amino acids. Trimming took off 6 bases at V and 0 bases at J, with 21 bases between the two ends. This library used approximately 390 ng RNA and molecular barcoded adaptors spanning alpha/delta and beta/gamma chains. In TCRdb, the reads were re-called with MiXCR into one record per CDR3 protein. Seen here are approximately 59,000 distinct CDR3 sequences, 12% observed once, and the top ten hold under 20%. This clonotype appeared many times. The antigen remains undetermined. The chain is built from TRBV28 and TRBJ1-5; weak D call: TRBD1 (5 bases). The sequenced material came from a population of CD138-negative cells sorted from bone marrow. This clonotype was sampled from a donor aged 40 or older with multiple myeloma. The CDR3, as DNA: TGTGCCAGCAGAGCCAGGGACCTAGGGATCTATAGCAATCAGCCCCAGCATTTT. It is translated as CASRARDLGIYSNQPQHF.